This TCR beta chain was found in a study of T cell repertoires and leukemia-associated antigens. Study in general: Effective reads per sample ranged from about 3.3 to 5.5 million. Whole-study results and caveats: The four groups had similar numbers of Vbeta, Jbeta genes and CDR3s.

This clonotype was counted only a few times. Its target is unknown. TCRdb called the 5' RACE reads again in MiXCR, with one record for every CDR3 protein. The sample lists approximately 9,300 distinct CDR3 sequences, 43% occurring once. The germline gives CDR1 SGHTA, CDR2 FQGNSA. Trimming removed 1 base from V and 2 bases from J; junction bases left unmatched: 5. The CDR3 spans 15 residues. What was sequenced was CD3+ T cells sorted from blood and cultured. The TCR sequence derives from a female donor in good health. V usage is TRBV7-2 and J usage is TRBJ2-7; TRBD2 aligns across 7 bases. The CDR3 reads CASSLEVAGPYEQYF. In DNA form, the CDR3 reads TGTGCCAGCAGCTTAGAGGTAGCGGGCCCCTACGAGCAGTACTTC.